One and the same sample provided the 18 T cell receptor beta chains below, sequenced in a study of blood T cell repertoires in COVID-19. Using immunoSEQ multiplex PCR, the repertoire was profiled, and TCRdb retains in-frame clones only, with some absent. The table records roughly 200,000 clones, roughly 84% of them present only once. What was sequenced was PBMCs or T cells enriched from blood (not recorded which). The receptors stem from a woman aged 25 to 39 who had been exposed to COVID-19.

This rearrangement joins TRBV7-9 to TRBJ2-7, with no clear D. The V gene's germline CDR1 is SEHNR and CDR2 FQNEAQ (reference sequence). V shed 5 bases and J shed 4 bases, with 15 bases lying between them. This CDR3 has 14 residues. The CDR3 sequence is CASSAAIPNYEQYF. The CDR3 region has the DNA TGTGCCAGCAGCGCGGCTATCCCAAATTACGAGCAGTACTTC.

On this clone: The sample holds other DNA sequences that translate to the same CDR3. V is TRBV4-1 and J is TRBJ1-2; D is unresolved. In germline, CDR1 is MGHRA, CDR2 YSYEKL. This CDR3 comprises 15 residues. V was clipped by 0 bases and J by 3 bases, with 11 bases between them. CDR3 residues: CASSQEDEGYYGYTF. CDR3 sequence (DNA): TGCGCCAGCAGCCAAGAGGATGAGGGTTACTATGGCTACACCTTC.

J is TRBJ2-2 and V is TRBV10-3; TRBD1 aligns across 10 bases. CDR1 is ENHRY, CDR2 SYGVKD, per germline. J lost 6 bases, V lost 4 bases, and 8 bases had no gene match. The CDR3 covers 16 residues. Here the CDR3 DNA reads TGTGCCATCAGTGGGCTTCGGGACAGGGGTCCCGGGGAGCTGTTTTTT. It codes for CAISGLRDRGPGELFF.

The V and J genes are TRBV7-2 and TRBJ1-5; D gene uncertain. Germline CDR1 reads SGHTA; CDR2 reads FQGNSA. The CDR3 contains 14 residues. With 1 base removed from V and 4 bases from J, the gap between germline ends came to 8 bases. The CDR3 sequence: CASSLGSRNQPQHF. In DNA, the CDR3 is TGTGCCAGCAGCTTAGGGTCCAGGAATCAGCCCCAGCATTTT.

The CDR3 nucleotides are TGCGCCAGCAGCCAAGGCTTCGCGGCCTATCGTGAAGCTTTCTTT. Its translation: CASSQGFAAYREAFF. The rearrangement joins TRBV4-1 to TRBJ1-1, with D unresolved. Trimming stripped 1 base from V and 7 bases from J, with 16 bases between. This CDR3 contains 15 residues. CDR1 is MGHRA, CDR2 YSYEKL, per germline.

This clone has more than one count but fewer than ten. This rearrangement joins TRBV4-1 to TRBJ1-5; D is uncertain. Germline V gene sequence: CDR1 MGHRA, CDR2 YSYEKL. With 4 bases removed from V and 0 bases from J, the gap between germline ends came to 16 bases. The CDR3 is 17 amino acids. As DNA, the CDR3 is TGCGCCAGCAGCCCGGGGAACAGCGAGTATAGCAATCAGCCCCAGCATTTT. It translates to CASSPGNSEYSNQPQHF.

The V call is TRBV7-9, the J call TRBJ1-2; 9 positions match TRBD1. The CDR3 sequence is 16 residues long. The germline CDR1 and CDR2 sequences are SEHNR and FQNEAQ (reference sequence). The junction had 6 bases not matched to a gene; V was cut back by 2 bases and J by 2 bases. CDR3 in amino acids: CASSLPTGGRNYGYTF. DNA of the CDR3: TGTGCCAGCAGCTTACCGACAGGGGGAAGAAACTATGGCTACACCTTC.

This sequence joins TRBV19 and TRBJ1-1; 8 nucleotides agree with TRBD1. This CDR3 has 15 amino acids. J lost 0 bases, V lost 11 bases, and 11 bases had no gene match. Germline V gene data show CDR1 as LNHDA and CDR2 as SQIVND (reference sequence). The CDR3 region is CASTRTGPLNTEAFF. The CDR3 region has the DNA TGTGCCTCAACTCGGACAGGGCCGTTGAACACTGAAGCTTTCTTT.

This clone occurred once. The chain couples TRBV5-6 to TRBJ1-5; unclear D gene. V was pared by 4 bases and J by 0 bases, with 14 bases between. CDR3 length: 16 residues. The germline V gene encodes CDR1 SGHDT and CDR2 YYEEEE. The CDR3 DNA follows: TGTGCCAGCAGCCAACAGAGCTTGTATAGCAATCAGCCCCAGCATTTT. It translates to CASSQQSLYSNQPQHF.

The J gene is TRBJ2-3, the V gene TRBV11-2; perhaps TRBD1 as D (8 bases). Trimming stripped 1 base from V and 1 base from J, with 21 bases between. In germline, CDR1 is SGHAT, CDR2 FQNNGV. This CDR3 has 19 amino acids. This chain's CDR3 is CASSLGPTGGVWGTDTQYF. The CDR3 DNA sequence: TGTGCCAGCAGCTTAGGACCCACAGGGGGGGTTTGGGGCACAGATACGCAGTATTTT.

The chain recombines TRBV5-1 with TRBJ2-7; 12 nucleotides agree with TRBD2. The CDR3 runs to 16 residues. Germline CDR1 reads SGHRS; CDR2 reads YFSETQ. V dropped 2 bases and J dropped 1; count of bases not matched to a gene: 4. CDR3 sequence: CASSFSTSGGSYEQYF. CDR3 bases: TGCGCCAGCAGCTTTTCGACTAGCGGGGGATCCTACGAGCAGTACTTC. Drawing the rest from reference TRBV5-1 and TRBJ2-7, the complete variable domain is KAGVTQTPRYLIKTRGQQVTLSCSPISGHRSVSWYQQTPGQGLQFLFEYFSETQRNKGNFPGRFSGRQFSNSRSEMNVSTLELGDSALYLCASSFSTSGGSYEQYFGPGTRLTVT.

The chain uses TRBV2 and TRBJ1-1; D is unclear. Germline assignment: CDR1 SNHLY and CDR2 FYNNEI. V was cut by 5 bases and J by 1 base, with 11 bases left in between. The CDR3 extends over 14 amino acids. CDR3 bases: TGTGCCAGCAGTCCCCGAGGCTCGAACACTGAAGCTTTCTTT. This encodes CASSPRGSNTEAFF. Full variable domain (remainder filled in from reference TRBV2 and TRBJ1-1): EPEVTQTPSHQVTQMGQEVILRCVPISNHLYFYWYRQILGQKVEFLVSFYNNEISEKSEIFDDQFSVERPDGSNFTLKIRSTKLEDSAMYFCASSPRGSNTEAFFGQGTRLTVV.

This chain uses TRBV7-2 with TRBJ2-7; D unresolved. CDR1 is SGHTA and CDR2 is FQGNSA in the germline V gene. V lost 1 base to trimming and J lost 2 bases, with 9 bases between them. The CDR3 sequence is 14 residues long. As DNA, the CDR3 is TGTGCCAGCAGCTTAGACGGCAGGACCTACGAGCAGTACTTC. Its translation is CASSLDGRTYEQYF.

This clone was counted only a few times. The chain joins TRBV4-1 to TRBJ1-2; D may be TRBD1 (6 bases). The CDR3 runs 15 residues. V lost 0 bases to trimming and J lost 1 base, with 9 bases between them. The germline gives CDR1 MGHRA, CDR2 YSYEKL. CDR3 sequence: CASSQEGGYNYGYTF. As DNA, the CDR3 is TGCGCCAGCAGCCAAGAAGGGGGATATAACTATGGCTACACCTTC.

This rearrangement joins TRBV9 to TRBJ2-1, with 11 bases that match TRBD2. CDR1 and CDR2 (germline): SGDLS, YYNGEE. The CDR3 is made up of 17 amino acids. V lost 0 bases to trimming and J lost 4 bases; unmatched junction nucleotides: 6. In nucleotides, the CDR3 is TGTGCCAGCAGCGTAGAACACCTAGCGGGGGGATACAATGAGCAGTTCTTC. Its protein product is CASSVEHLAGGYNEQFF.

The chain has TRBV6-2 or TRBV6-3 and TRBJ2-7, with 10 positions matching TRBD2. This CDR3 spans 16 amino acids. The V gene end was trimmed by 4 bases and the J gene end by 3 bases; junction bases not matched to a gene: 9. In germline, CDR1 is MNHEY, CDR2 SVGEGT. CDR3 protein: CASSSVTSGVSYEQYF. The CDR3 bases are TGTGCCAGCAGTTCCGTTACTAGCGGGGTAAGCTACGAGCAGTACTTC.

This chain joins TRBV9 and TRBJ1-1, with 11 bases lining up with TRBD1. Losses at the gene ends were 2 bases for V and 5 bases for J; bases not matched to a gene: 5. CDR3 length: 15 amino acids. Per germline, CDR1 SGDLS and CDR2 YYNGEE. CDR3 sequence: CASSVAGTGGTEAFF. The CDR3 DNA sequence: TGTGCCAGCAGCGTCGCCGGGACAGGGGGAACTGAAGCTTTCTTT.

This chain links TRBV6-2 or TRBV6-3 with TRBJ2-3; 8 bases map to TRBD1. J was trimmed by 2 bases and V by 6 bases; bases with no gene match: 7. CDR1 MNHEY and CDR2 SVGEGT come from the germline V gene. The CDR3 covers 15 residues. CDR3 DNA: TGTGCCAGCAGCCCGGACAGGGTGGCCACAGATACGCAGTATTTT. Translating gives CASSPDRVATDTQYF.